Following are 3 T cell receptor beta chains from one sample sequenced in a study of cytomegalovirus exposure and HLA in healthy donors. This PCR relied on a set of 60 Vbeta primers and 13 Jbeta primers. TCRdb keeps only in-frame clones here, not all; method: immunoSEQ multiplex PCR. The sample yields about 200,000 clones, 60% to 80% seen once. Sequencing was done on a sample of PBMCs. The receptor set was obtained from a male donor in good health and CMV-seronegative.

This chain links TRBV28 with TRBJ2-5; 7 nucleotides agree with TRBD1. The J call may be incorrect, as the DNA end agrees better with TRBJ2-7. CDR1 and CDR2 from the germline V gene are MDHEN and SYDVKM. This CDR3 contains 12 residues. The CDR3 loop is CASRGQSYEQYF. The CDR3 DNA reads TGTGCCAGCAGGGGACAGTCCTACGAGCAGTACTTC.

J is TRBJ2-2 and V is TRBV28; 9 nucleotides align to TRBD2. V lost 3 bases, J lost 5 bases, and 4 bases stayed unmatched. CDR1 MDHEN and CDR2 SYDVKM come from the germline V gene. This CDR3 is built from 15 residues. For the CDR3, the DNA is TGTGCCAGCAGTTTTGGGACTAGCAGAACCGGGGAGCTGTTTTTT. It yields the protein CASSFGTSRTGELFF.

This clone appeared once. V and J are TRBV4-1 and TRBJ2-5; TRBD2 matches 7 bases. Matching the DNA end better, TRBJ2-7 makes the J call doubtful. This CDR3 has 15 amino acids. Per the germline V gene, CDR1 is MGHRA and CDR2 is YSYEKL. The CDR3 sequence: CASSPGVAGSYEQYF. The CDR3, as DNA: TGCGCCAGCAGCCCCGGGGTAGCGGGCTCCTACGAGCAGTACTTC.